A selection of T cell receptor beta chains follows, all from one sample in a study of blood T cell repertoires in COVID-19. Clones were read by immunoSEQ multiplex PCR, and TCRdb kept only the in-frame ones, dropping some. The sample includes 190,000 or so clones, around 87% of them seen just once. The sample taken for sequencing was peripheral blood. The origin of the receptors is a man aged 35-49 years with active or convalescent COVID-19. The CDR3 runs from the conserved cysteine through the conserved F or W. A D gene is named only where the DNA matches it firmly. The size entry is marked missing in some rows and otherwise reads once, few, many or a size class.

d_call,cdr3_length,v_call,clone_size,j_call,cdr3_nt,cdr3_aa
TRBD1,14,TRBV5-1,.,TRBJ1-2,TGCGCCAGCAGCACCCGGGCAGGGGGTAATGGCTACACCTTC,CASSTRAGGNGYTF
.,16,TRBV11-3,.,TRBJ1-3,TGTGCCAGCAGCTCGCTCGGTGCGAGGCCAGGAAACACCATATATTTT,CASSSLGARPGNTIYF
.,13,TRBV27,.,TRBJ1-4,TGTGCCAGCAGTTTAAGGAGACATGAAAAACTGTTTTTT,CASSLRRHEKLFF
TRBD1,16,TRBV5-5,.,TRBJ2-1,TGTGCCAGCAGCTACTCAGGGGGCGCCTACGACAATGAGCAGTTCTTC,CASSYSGGAYDNEQFF
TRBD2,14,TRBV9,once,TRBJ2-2,TGTGCCAGCAGCTTATCTAGCGGCACCGGGGAGCTGTTTTTT,CASSLSSGTGELFF
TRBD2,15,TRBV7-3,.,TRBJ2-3,TGTGCCAGCAGCTCGAGCGGGGGGTTCACAGATACGCAGTATTTT,CASSSSGGFTDTQYF
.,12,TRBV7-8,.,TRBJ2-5,TGTGCCAGCAGCCTCTATCAAGAGACCCAGTACTTC,CASSLYQETQYF
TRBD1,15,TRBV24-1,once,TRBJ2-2,TGTGCCACCAGCCATGAGACAGGGGAGGCCGGGGAGCTGTTTTTT,CATSHETGEAGELFF
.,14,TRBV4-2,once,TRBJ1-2,TGTGCCAGCAGCCAAGAGCAGGATAACTATGGCTACACCTTC,CASSQEQDNYGYTF
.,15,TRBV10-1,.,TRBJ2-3,TGCGCCAGCAGTTCACAGGGTTATCATCAAGATACGCAGTATTTT,CASSSQGYHQDTQYF
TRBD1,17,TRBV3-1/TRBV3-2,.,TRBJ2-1,TGTGCCAGCAGCCAGCCTCGCTTGACAGGGGGTTCCAATGAGCAGTTCTTC,CASSQPRLTGGSNEQFF
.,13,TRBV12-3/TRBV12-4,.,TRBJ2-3,TGTGCCACCCTCCGGGGGGCAGGAGATACGCAGTATTTT,CATLRGAGDTQYF
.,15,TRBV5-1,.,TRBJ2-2,TGCGCCAGCAGCTTGCAGGGCTCTATCACCGGGGAGCTGTTTTTT,CASSLQGSITGELFF
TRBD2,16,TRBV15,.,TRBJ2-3,TGTGCCACCAGCAGGGGGACTAGCGGGGGCACAGATACGCAGTATTTT,CATSRGTSGGTDTQYF
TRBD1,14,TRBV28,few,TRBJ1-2,TGTGCCAGCAGTCTCCGACAGGGGATGGATGGCTACACCTTC,CASSLRQGMDGYTF
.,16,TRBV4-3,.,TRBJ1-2,TGCGCCAGCAGCCAAAGCCCCCGTGCGGGAGGCTATGGCTACACCTTC,CASSQSPRAGGYGYTF
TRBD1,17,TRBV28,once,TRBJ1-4,TGTGCCAGCAACTCCCCGGTAGGGACAGGGGTCAATGAAAAACTGTTTTTT,CASNSPVGTGVNEKLFF
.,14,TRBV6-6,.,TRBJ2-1,TGTGCCAGCAGTTACTCCATCACAGGGCATGAGCAGTTCTTC,CASSYSITGHEQFF
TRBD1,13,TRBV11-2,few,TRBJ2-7,TGTGCCAGCAGCAATGGACAGGGCTACGAGCAGTACTTC,CASSNGQGYEQYF
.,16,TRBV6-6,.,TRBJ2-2,TGTGCCAGCAGCCCGGTTGGGGGCGGGAACACCGGGGAGCTGTTTTTT,CASSPVGGGNTGELFF
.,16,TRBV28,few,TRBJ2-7,TGTGCCAGCAGCTTGCCAACCCTAGGCACGGGTTACGAGCAGTACTTC,CASSLPTLGTGYEQYF
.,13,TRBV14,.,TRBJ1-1,TGTGCCAGCAGCCGTGGGCAGCACACTGAAGCTTTCTTT,CASSRGQHTEAFF
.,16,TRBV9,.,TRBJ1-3,TGTGCCAGCAGCGGCTTGCAGGGGTTGCCTGGAAACACCATATATTTT,CASSGLQGLPGNTIYF
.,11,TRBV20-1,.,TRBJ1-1,TGCAGTGCTTCAGGTGGTTTTGAAGCTTTCTTT,CSASGGFEAFF
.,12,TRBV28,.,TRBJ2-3,TGTGCCAGCAAAGGGGACACAGATACGCAGTATTTT,CASKGDTDTQYF
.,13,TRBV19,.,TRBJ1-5,TGTGCCAGTAGTATAAGGTCAGCGGAGCCCCAGCATTTT,CASSIRSAEPQHF
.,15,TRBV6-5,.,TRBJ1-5,TGTGCCAGCAGTTACACTGACAGTGGTGGTCAGCCCCAGCATTTT,CASSYTDSGGQPQHF
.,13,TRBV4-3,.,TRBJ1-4,TGCGCCAGCAGCCAAGGAGTTTCGGAAAAACTGTTTTTT,CASSQGVSEKLFF